This TCR beta chain appears in the sequencing data of a study of blood T cells in healthy people across ages. Per germline, CDR1 MNHEY and CDR2 SMNVEV (reference sequence). Trimming cost V 7 bases and J 3 bases, with 16 bases left between them. The CDR3 has 15 amino acids. Every donor contributed approximately 10 milliliters of peripheral blood by blood draw. Every sample gave at least 6 micrograms of total RNA when it was extracted. The second PCR ran about 6 to 11 cycles with a sample-barcoded 5' primer and J-beta primers. A single record per CDR3 protein comes from TCRdb applying MiXCR to the 5' RACE reads. The table has hundreds of thousands of distinct CDR3 sequences, about 62% seen once; the top ten hold 22%.

The material sequenced was blood. The chain recombines TRBV27 with TRBJ1-5; D unresolved. The TCR sequence derives from a man aged 25-40 years in good health. This CDR3 is CASNHSGPFNQPQHF. CDR3 DNA: TGTGCCAGCAACCATTCGGGCCCGTTCAATCAGCCCCAGCATTTT.